The 20 T cell receptor beta chains listed next were all sequenced from one sample in a study of blood T cell repertoires in COVID-19. Sequenced by immunoSEQ multiplex PCR; TCRdb stores in-frame clones only, minus some. The sample yields about 180,000 clones, over 75% seen once. Source material: peripheral blood. All receptors derive from a man aged 70-80 years with active or convalescent COVID-19.

This clone was recorded only once. This rearrangement joins TRBV20-1 to TRBJ2-3; D perhaps matches TRBD1 (6 bases). Germline CDR1 reads DFQATT; CDR2 reads SNEGSKA (reference sequence). The ends were cut back, 3 bases at V and 2 bases at J, with 15 bases in the middle. The CDR3 loop spans 15 amino acids. The CDR3 DNA follows: TGCAGTGCTAGTGGGCAGGGGCACGACACAGATACGCAGTATTTT. It codes for CSASGQGHDTDTQYF.

The chain has TRBV28 and TRBJ1-2; D is possibly TRBD1 (6 bases). CDR3 length: 12 residues. Trimming left V 3 bases short and J 5 bases short, with 7 bases between. Germline V lookup: CDR1 MDHEN, CDR2 SYDVKM. Written as DNA, the CDR3 is TGTGCCAGCAGTTTGGGGACATATGGCTACACCTTC. Residues: CASSLGTYGYTF.

This clone was seen a few times. This CDR3 is CAWRGQGVRNTEAFF. CDR3 nucleotides: TGTGCCTGGAGGGGACAGGGTGTGAGGAACACTGAAGCTTTCTTT. This chain connects TRBV30 to TRBJ1-1; 9 bases line up with TRBD1. Germline V gene lookup returns CDR1 GTSNPN and CDR2 SVGIG (reference sequence). This CDR3 has 15 residues. After removal of 3 bases from V and 1 base from J, the junction contained 6 bases not matched to a gene.

This clone occurred a few times. This chain joins TRBV6-5 and TRBJ1-6, with a tentative D call TRBD1 (6 bases). From germline, CDR1 is MNHEY and CDR2 SVGAGI. Deletions cut 6 bases from V and 7 bases from J, with 13 bases between. The CDR3 covers 14 residues. The CDR3 DNA reads TGTGCCAGCAGCTTGGGGGGGCCAAATTCACCCCTCCACTTT. It encodes CASSLGGPNSPLHF.

The chain has TRBV30 and TRBJ2-7; a possible D gene is TRBD2 (5 bases). This CDR3 contains 11 residues. Germline values: CDR1 GTSNPN, CDR2 SVGIG (reference sequence). V was cut by 8 bases and J by 9 bases, with 17 bases left in between. CDR3 region: CAGLDSTGQYF. For the CDR3, the DNA is TGTGCCGGGCTGGACTCCACCGGGCAGTACTTC.

The chain links TRBV7-9 to TRBJ1-1, with 7 bases aligning to TRBD1. Trimming took 1 base from V and 4 from J; bases not matched to a gene: 3. Germline V gene lookup returns CDR1 SEHNR and CDR2 FQNEAQ (reference sequence). CDR3 length equals 14 residues. The CDR3 protein is CASSLVQGGTEAFF. In nucleotides, the CDR3 is TGTGCCAGCAGCTTAGTTCAGGGGGGCACTGAAGCTTTCTTT.

The gene calls are TRBV6-5 and TRBJ1-6, with 10 bases fitting TRBD1. Germline values: CDR1 MNHEY, CDR2 SVGAGI. V gave up 10 bases and J gave up 8 bases; unmatched junction bases: 5. The CDR3 spans 13 residues. The CDR3 DNA follows: TGTGCCAACTCCGGGACAGGGGATTCACCCCTCCACTTT. Protein product: CANSGTGDSPLHF.

The genes are TRBV5-6 and TRBJ1-1; no firm D call. The germline CDR1 and CDR2 sequences are SGHDT and YYEEEE. The CDR3 contains 13 residues. V was shortened by 4 bases and J by 7 bases, with 14 bases between the two germline ends. The DNA for the CDR3 is TGTGCCAGCAGCACCATTCCCCGGGGTGAAGCTTTCTTT. The encoded protein is CASSTIPRGEAFF.

The chain joins TRBV9 to TRBJ1-2, with a tentative D call TRBD1 (6 bases). Germline V CDR1 and CDR2: SGDLS, YYNGEE. Trimming cost V 0 bases and J 4 bases, with 10 bases left between them. There are 14 residues in the CDR3. The CDR3 bases are TGTGCCAGCAGCGTAGGTGGGGGCACCTATGGCTACACCTTC. Translation: CASSVGGGTYGYTF.

The chain has TRBV9 and TRBJ1-2; perhaps TRBD1 as D (5 bases). Germline V gene lookup returns CDR1 SGDLS and CDR2 YYNGEE. This CDR3 is built from 17 residues. V dropped 0 bases and J dropped 0 bases, with 15 bases sitting between them. This CDR3 is CASSVGGLRYPNYGYTF. DNA of the CDR3: TGTGCCAGCAGCGTAGGGGGCTTGCGATACCCTAACTATGGCTACACCTTC.

CDR3 residues: CASRGGEAGANVLTF. CDR3 coding DNA: TGTGCCAGTCGCGGGGGGGAAGCTGGGGCCAACGTCCTGACTTTC. The chain has TRBV19 and TRBJ2-6; 9 nucleotides match TRBD2. V lost 8 bases, J lost 2 bases, and 4 bases stayed unmatched. Looked up from germline, CDR1 is LNHDA and CDR2 is SQIVND (reference sequence). The CDR3 is 15 amino acids.

The chain is built from TRBV6-6 and TRBJ2-2, with TRBD2 identical over 11 bases. V was clipped by 6 bases and J by 1 base; unmatched bases: 4. Germline loops: CDR1 MNHNY, CDR2 SVGAGI (reference sequence). The CDR3 is made up of 16 amino acids. CDR3 nucleotide sequence: TGTGCCAGCAGACCTACTAGCGGGAGGAACACCGGGGAGCTGTTTTTT. Translating gives CASRPTSGRNTGELFF.

The table lists this clone with a count of one. This chain uses TRBV5-4 with TRBJ2-2; possible D gene TRBD2, 5 bases. The CDR3 consists of 15 residues. CDR1 SGHNT and CDR2 YYREEE come from the germline V gene (reference sequence). Trimming stripped 0 bases from V and 3 bases from J, with 9 bases between. CDR3 residues: CASSLAGYDTGELFF. The CDR3 DNA follows: TGTGCCAGCAGCTTGGCGGGATATGACACCGGGGAGCTGTTTTTT.

This chain uses TRBV28 with TRBJ1-1, with 9 bases matching TRBD1. Looked up from germline, CDR1 is MDHEN and CDR2 is SYDVKM. The length of the CDR3 is 13 residues. After removal of 4 bases from V and 6 bases from J, the junction contained 3 bases not matched to a gene. CDR3 loop: CASSSGQGPEAFF. CDR3 DNA: TGTGCCAGCAGTTCCGGACAGGGGCCTGAAGCTTTCTTT.

The chain is built from TRBV18 and TRBJ1-2; 7 bases are shared with TRBD1. V lost 1 base, J lost 8 bases, and 4 bases stayed unmatched. CDR1 and CDR2 from the germline V gene are KGHSH and LQKENI. This CDR3 spans 13 amino acids. CDR3 residues: CASSPQGAKGYTF. The CDR3 DNA is TGTGCCAGCTCACCACAGGGGGCCAAAGGCTACACCTTC.

In nucleotides, the CDR3 is TGCGCCAGCAGCTTGGAGGCAGCGATAGACTATGGCTACACCTTC. Translated, it gives CASSLEAAIDYGYTF. The genes are TRBV5-1 and TRBJ1-2; D gene ambiguous. There are 15 residues in the CDR3. Germline loops: CDR1 SGHRS, CDR2 YFSETQ. Trimming left V 0 bases short and J 3 bases short, with 12 bases between.

The chain carries TRBV2 and TRBJ1-1; no clear D. In germline, CDR1 is SNHLY, CDR2 FYNNEI. The CDR3 totals 14 residues. V dropped 11 bases and J dropped 0 bases, with 16 bases sitting between them. CDR3 in amino acids: CAAKSLQMNTEAFF. The DNA of the CDR3 is TGTGCCGCCAAATCCCTGCAGATGAACACTGAAGCTTTCTTT.

The chain is built from TRBV7-2 and TRBJ2-7, with 7 bases that match TRBD2. Germline V gene data show CDR1 as SGHTA and CDR2 as FQGNSA. The trim removed 5 bases at V and 5 bases at J, leaving 3 bases unmatched. The CDR3 contains 12 residues. CDR3 sequence: CASSPRGDEQYF. CDR3 in DNA: TGTGCCAGCAGCCCCCGGGGGGACGAGCAGTACTTC. Combining the CDR3 with reference TRBV7-2 and TRBJ2-7 gives the whole variable domain GAGVSQSPSNKVTEKGKDVELRCDPISGHTALYWYRQSLGQGLEFLIYFQGNSAPDKSGLPSDRFSAERTGGSVSTLTIQRTQQEDSAVYLCASSPRGDEQYFGPGTRLTVT.

The rearrangement uses TRBV29-1 and TRBJ2-5; 12 bases agree with TRBD2. CDR1 is SQVTM, CDR2 ANQGSEA, per germline. Losses at the gene ends were 5 bases for V and 5 bases for J; bases not matched to a gene: 12. The CDR3 has 16 residues. The chain's CDR3 is CSVLAGGRLSQETQYF. Written as DNA, the CDR3 is TGCAGCGTTCTAGCGGGGGGGCGATTGTCCCAGGAGACCCAGTACTTC.

In its sample, this clone was seen once. The chain uses TRBV15 and TRBJ1-2, with D possibly TRBD1 on 5 matching bases. CDR3 length equals 14 residues. Trimming removed 0 bases from V and 8 bases from J, with 13 bases in between. Germline V gives CDR1 LNHNV, CDR2 YYDKDF (reference sequence). The CDR3: CATSRDGQGWGYTF. The DNA of the CDR3 is TGTGCCACCAGCAGAGATGGCCAGGGCTGGGGCTACACCTTC.